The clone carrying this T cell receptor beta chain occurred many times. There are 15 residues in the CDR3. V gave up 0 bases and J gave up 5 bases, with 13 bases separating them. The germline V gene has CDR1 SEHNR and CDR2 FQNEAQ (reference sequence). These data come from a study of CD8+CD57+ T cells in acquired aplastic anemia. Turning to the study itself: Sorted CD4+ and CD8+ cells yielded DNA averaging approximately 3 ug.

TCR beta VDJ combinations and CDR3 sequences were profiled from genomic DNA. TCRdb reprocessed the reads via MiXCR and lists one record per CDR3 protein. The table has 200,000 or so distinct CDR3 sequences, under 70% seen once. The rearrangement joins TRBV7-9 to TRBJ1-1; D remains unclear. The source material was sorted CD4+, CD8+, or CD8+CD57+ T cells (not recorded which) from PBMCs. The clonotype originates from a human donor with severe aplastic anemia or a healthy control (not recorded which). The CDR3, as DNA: TGTGCCAGCAGCTTAGCGAGGGATTTTGGGACTGAAGCTTTCTTT. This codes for CASSLARDFGTEAFF.